The next 13 T cell receptor beta chains were all read from a single sample in a study of cytomegalovirus exposure and HLA in healthy donors. 60 Vbeta and 13 Jbeta primers were used in PCR. The data were produced by immunoSEQ multiplex PCR, yet TCRdb's version contains in-frame clones alone and is incomplete. The table records tens of thousands of clones, almost 80% of them present only once. The material sequenced was PBMCs. The receptor set was obtained from a woman aged 40 to 50 in good health and CMV-seropositive.

By sample share, this clone is medium-sized. The chain couples TRBV6-1 to TRBJ2-3, with 7 bases aligning to TRBD2. CDR1 MNHNS and CDR2 SASEGT come from the germline V gene. The CDR3 has 15 residues. The trim removed 2 bases at V and 0 bases at J, leaving 2 bases unmatched. As DNA, the CDR3 is TGTGCCAGCAGTGAAATTAGCGGGAGCACAGATACGCAGTATTTT. This gives the protein CASSEISGSTDTQYF.

The V and J genes are TRBV7-9 and TRBJ1-5, with 7 bases matching TRBD1. V trimming: 1 base; J trimming: 7 bases; junction bases outside the gene matches: 7. The CDR3 contains 15 residues. Germline CDR1 and CDR2: SEHNR and FQNEAQ (reference sequence). The CDR3 DNA reads TGTGCCAGCAGCTTAGGGAGGGGGCCGGGACAGCCCCAGCATTTT. As protein: CASSLGRGPGQPQHF.

This clone occurred once. The chain has TRBV6-5 and TRBJ2-5, with D perhaps matching TRBD1 (6 bases). The germline V gene encodes CDR1 MNHEY and CDR2 SVGAGI. The ends were cut back, 6 bases at V and 5 bases at J, with 16 bases in the middle. The CDR3 is 14 residues long. The CDR3 nucleotides are TGTGCCAGCAGCCCGACAGGCCGAGGGGAGACCCAGTACTTC. This encodes CASSPTGRGETQYF.

CDR3 DNA: TGTGCCAGCAGCTTGGAAAGGTTTGGACTAGCGGGAGTACCTTACAATGAGCAGTTCTTC. It encodes CASSLERFGLAGVPYNEQFF. The chain joins TRBV5-4 to TRBJ2-1; 13 bases are shared with TRBD2. The CDR3 totals 20 residues. The ends lost 0 bases at V and 4 bases at J; junction bases unmatched: 13. The germline CDR1 and CDR2 sequences are SGHNT and YYREEE (reference sequence).

The CDR3 is CASSEAGLDQPQHF. CDR3 DNA sequence: TGCGCCAGCAGTGAGGCAGGTCTGGATCAGCCCCAGCATTTT. The chain has TRBV10-2 and TRBJ1-5; no clear D. V was cut by 2 bases and J by 5 bases, with 10 bases left in between. The germline gives CDR1 WSHSY, CDR2 SAAADI. The CDR3 contains 14 residues.

The chain recombines TRBV5-1 with TRBJ2-3, with D possibly being TRBD1 (6 bases). The germline V and J ends were trimmed by 7 bases and 2 bases, with 23 bases remaining between them. The CDR3 has 17 amino acids. The germline CDR1 and CDR2 sequences are SGHRS and YFSETQ. CDR3 coding DNA: TGCGCCAGCCATCAGAGGACAGCTGTGGGTCCCACAGATACGCAGTATTTT. As protein: CASHQRTAVGPTDTQYF. The full variable domain, completed using reference TRBV5-1 and TRBJ2-3, is KAGVTQTPRYLIKTRGQQVTLSCSPISGHRSVSWYQQTPGQGLQFLFEYFSETQRNKGNFPGRFSGRQFSNSRSEMNVSTLELGDSALYLCASHQRTAVGPTDTQYFGPGTRLTVL.

This sequence joins TRBV2 and TRBJ2-2; tentative D call: TRBD1 (5 bases). In germline, CDR1 is SNHLY, CDR2 FYNNEI. The CDR3 extends over 15 amino acids. Trimming took off 0 bases at V and 5 bases at J, with 10 bases between the two ends. For the CDR3, the DNA is TGTGCCAGCAGTGAAGCGGGCAGGGCTACCGGGGAGCTGTTTTTT. This translates into CASSEAGRATGELFF. Full variable domain (missing parts from reference TRBV2 and TRBJ2-2): EPEVTQTPSHQVTQMGQEVILRCVPISNHLYFYWYRQILGQKVEFLVSFYNNEISEKSEIFDDQFSVERPDGSNFTLKIRSTKLEDSAMYFCASSEAGRATGELFFGEGSRLTVL.

This CDR3 reads CAWATGGWDGYTF. CDR3 in DNA: TGTGCCTGGGCTACAGGGGGCTGGGATGGCTACACCTTC. This chain uses TRBV30 with TRBJ1-2; 9 bases fit TRBD1. CDR1 is GTSNPN, CDR2 SVGIG, per germline (reference sequence). The ends lost 5 bases at V and 6 bases at J; junction bases unmatched: 7. This CDR3 is 13 amino acids long.

This sequence joins TRBV27 and TRBJ2-6; TRBD2 matches at 7 bases. Germline CDR1 MNHEY, CDR2 SMNVEV (reference sequence). The CDR3 runs 20 residues. V was clipped by 4 bases and J by 2 bases; unmatched bases: 17. The DNA of the CDR3 is TGTGCCAGCAGTTATGTGGCTAGCGGTGTGATATTGGCTGGGGCCAACGTCCTGACTTTC. It encodes CASSYVASGVILAGANVLTF.

V is TRBV5-6 and J is TRBJ2-7; D gene unclear. This CDR3 region has 15 residues. Germline V gene data show CDR1 as SGHDT and CDR2 as YYEEEE. Trimming removed 0 bases from V and 3 bases from J, with 13 bases in between. As DNA, the CDR3 is TGTGCCAGCAGCTTGGTTGGGCAGACAAACTACGAGCAGTACTTC. Encoded protein: CASSLVGQTNYEQYF.

The chain carries TRBV5-1 and TRBJ1-6; D is undetermined. Trimming took off 0 bases at V and 7 bases at J, with 20 bases between the two ends. This CDR3 has 18 residues. Germline assignment: CDR1 SGHRS and CDR2 YFSETQ. This CDR3 reads CASSLVGLATVSNSPLHF. For the CDR3, the DNA is TGCGCCAGCAGCTTGGTAGGTTTAGCCACCGTTTCCAATTCACCCCTCCACTTT.

Worth noting for this clone: The same CDR3 also results from other DNA sequences found in this sample. The chain couples TRBV7-9 to TRBJ1-4; 10 bases align to TRBD1. V trimming: 5 bases; J trimming: 7 bases; junction bases outside the gene matches: 4. The CDR3 is 14 amino acids. In germline, CDR1 is SEHNR, CDR2 FQNEAQ (reference sequence). The CDR3 region is CASSPGQGFEKLFF. CDR3 nucleotides: TGTGCCAGCAGCCCGGGACAGGGGTTTGAAAAACTGTTTTTT.

The chain joins TRBV19 to TRBJ2-3, with 10 positions matching TRBD2. J was trimmed by 0 bases and V by 5 bases; bases with no gene match: 14. This CDR3 contains 19 residues. CDR1 LNHDA and CDR2 SQIVND come from the germline V gene (reference sequence). The CDR3 loop is CASSPQAGGPSSSTDTQYF. As DNA, the CDR3 is TGTGCCAGTAGTCCACAAGCGGGAGGGCCTTCATCTAGCACAGATACGCAGTATTTT.